This TCR beta chain was sequenced in a study of cytotoxic CD8 clonotypes in ibrutinib-treated CLL. Broader study findings: Few clonotypes were public, and these shrank or held steady under treatment. Pretreatment clonality was elevated relative to age-matched healthy donors and paralleled circulating CD8+ T-cell counts.

Deep sequencing aimed at 1 in 200,000 to 1 in 1 million T cells' resolution. Clones were read by immunoSEQ multiplex PCR, and TCRdb kept only the in-frame ones, dropping some. The sample has approximately 280,000 clones; 70% to 80% are singletons. This clone showed up just a few times. What it recognizes is unknown. The source is a human donor with chronic lymphocytic leukemia. Sequencing was performed on PBMCs, taken at disease progression, from a patient treated with ibrutinib.

For the CDR3, the DNA is TGTGCCAGCACCCAGGGGCTAGGAGGAGATACGCAGTATTTT. Translation: CASTQGLGGDTQYF. The chain couples TRBV7-2 to TRBJ2-3; a weak D match, TRBD1 (6 bases). V was clipped by 7 bases and J by 5 bases, with 16 bases between them. Germline V gene lookup returns CDR1 SGHTA and CDR2 FQGNSA. The CDR3 is 14 amino acids. The variable domain in full, completed from reference TRBV7-2 and TRBJ2-3, reads GAGVSQSPSNKVTEKGKDVELRCDPISGHTALYWYRQSLGQGLEFLIYFQGNSAPDKSGLPSDRFSAERTGGSVSTLTIQRTQQEDSAVYLCASTQGLGGDTQYFGPGTRLTVL.